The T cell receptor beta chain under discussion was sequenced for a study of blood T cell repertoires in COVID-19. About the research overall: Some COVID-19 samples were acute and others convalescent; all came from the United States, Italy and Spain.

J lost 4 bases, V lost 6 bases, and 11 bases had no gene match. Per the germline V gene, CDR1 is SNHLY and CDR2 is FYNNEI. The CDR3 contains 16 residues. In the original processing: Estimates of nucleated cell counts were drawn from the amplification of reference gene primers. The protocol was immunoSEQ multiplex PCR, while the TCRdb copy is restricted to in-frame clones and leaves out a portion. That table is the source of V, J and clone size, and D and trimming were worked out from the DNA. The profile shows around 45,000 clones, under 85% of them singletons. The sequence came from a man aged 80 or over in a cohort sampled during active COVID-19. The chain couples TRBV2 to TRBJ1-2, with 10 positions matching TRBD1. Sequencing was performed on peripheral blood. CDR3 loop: CASSIRGTGVSYGYTF. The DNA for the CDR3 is TGTGCCAGCAGCATACGCGGGACAGGGGTCTCCTATGGCTACACCTTC. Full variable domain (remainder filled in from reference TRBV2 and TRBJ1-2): EPEVTQTPSHQVTQMGQEVILRCVPISNHLYFYWYRQILGQKVEFLVSFYNNEISEKSEIFDDQFSVERPDGSNFTLKIRSTKLEDSAMYFCASSIRGTGVSYGYTFGSGTRLTVV.